The source of this TCR beta chain is a study of blood T cell repertoires in COVID-19. This CDR3 is 13 amino acids long. The V gene's germline CDR1 is SQVTM and CDR2 ANQGSEA. Trimming removed 6 bases from V and 5 bases from J, with 14 bases in between. Measured with immunoSEQ multiplex PCR; TCRdb has only the in-frame clones, and not every one. The sample lists 140,000 to 150,000 clones, about 86% occurring once. Material: peripheral blood. This sequence originates from a woman between 45 and 60 years old with active or convalescent COVID-19. V usage is TRBV29-1 and J usage is TRBJ2-1; tentatively, D is TRBD1 (6 bases). This chain's CDR3 is CSVIRDTHNEQFF. CDR3 bases: TGCAGCGTCATCCGGGACACCCACAATGAGCAGTTCTTC.